Below, one T cell receptor (beta chain) is given with its context. Which antigen it targets is not known. No much larger clonotype is one base removed from it; base qualities were not supplied. Reading the germline V gene gives CDR1 MNHNS and CDR2 SASEGT. The CDR3 contains 15 residues, cysteine and phenylalanine counted. CDR3 DNA only is kept here, 45 bases in frame from base 1. V drops 6 bases and J drops 4 bases, leaving 18 bases in between. The data stem from a study of T cell repertoires in cytomegalovirus infection (dated by TCRdb to between 2018 and 2020). About the study as a whole: Peptide stimulations targeted recently identified HLA-C-restricted CMV epitopes, whose presentation resists viral immunomodulation, together with well-studied HLA-B-restricted epitopes. Donor HLA type was relevant to the analysis, as public TCR beta signatures indicated carriage of CMV infection together with the matching HLA type.

What the study reported, not specific to this receptor: Cumulative frequency of public TCR beta family members discriminated carriers of CMV infection plus the relevant HLA type in this cohort and an independent roughly 340-donor cohort. The ex vivo response was dominated by HLA-C-restricted CMV-specific TCR beta clonotypes, and the single most frequent clonotype in two of eight donors was supplied by these HLA-C-restricted clonotypes.

The listed sequencing device is Illumina HiSeq 1500. TCRdb reworked the public reads: Q25 trimming with fastp, MiXCR clone assembly, productive beta chains retained. Entries that share a CDR3 protein sequence are merged under the most common genes and DNA. Here the sample has hundreds of thousands of distinct CDR3 sequences; roughly 34% occur a single time. The ten largest clones add up to 17% of the sample. According to the study, the label for this sample's treatment or condition signals: in vitro stimulation with specific CMV peptide epitopes to enrich CMV-specific T cells. The rearranged segments are TRBV6-1 and TRBJ1-1; the D gene is possibly TRBD1, with 5 bases matching. This TCR came from a human donor in good health (CMV status not recorded). Some clones in this sample may be carry-over from other donors' samples. Sequences were derived from cultured PBMCs, sampled from culture after CMV antigen stimulation. The nucleotides are TGTGCCAGCAGGACGGCAGGGATGAGTCGCACTGAAGCTTTCTTT. Its coded protein is CASRTAGMSRTEAFF.